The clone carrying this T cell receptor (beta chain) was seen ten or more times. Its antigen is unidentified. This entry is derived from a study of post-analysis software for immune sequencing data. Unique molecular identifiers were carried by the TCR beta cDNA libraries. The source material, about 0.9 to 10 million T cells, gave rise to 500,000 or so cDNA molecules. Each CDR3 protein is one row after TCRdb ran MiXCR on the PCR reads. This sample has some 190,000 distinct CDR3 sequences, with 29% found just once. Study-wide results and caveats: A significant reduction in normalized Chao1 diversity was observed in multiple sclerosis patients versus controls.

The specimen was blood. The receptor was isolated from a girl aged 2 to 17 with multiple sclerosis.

CDR3 loop: CASSLTGVGGAADTQYF. The CDR3 coding sequence is TGTGCCAGCAGCTTAACGGGGGTCGGGGGTGCGGCAGATACGCAGTATTTT. V and J are TRBV7-3 and TRBJ2-3; maybe TRBD2 (6 bases). Germline V gives CDR1 SGHTA, CDR2 FQGTGA. This CDR3 has 17 residues. V dropped 0 bases and J dropped 4 bases, with 17 bases sitting between them.